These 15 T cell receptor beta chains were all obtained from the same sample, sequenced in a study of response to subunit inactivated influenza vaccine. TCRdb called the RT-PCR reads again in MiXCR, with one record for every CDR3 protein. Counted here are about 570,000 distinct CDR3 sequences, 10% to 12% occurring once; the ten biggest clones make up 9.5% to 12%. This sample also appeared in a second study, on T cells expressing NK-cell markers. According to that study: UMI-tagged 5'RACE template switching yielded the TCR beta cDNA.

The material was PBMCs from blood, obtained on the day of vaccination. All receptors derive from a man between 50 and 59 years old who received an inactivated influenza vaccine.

This CDR3 is CASRRTSGSAYEQYF. CDR3 DNA: TGTGCCAGCAGACGAACTAGCGGGAGCGCCTACGAGCAGTACTTC. The chain couples TRBV28 to TRBJ2-7; 11 bases fit TRBD2. Germline V gene lookup returns CDR1 MDHEN and CDR2 SYDVKM. The J segment lost 2 bases and the V segment lost 6 bases, leaving 6 bases of the junction unmatched. This CDR3 has 15 amino acids.

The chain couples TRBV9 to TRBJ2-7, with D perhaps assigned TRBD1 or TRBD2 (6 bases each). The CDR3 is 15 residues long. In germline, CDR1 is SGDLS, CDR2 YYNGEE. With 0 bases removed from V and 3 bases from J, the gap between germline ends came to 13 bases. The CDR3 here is CASSVAGAGHYEQYF. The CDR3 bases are TGTGCCAGCAGCGTAGCTGGGGCGGGACACTACGAGCAGTACTTC. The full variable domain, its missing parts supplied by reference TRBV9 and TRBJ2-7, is DSGVTQTPKHLITATGQRVTLRCSPRSGDLSVYWYQQSLDQGLQFLIQYYNGEERAKGNILERFSAQQFPDLHSELNLSSLELGDSALYFCASSVAGAGHYEQYFGPGTRLTVT.

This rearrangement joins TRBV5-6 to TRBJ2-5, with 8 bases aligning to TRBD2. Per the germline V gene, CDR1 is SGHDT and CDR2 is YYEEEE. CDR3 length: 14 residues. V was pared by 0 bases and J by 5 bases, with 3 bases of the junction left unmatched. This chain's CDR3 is CASSLGGRLETQYF. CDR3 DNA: TGTGCCAGCAGCTTGGGCGGGAGGCTCGAGACCCAGTACTTC.

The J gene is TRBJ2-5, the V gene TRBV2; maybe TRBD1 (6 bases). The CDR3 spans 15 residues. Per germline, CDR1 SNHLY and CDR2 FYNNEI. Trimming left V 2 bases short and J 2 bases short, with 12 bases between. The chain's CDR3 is CASSESYRVQETQYF. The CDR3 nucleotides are TGTGCCAGCAGTGAATCCTACAGGGTTCAAGAGACCCAGTACTTC.

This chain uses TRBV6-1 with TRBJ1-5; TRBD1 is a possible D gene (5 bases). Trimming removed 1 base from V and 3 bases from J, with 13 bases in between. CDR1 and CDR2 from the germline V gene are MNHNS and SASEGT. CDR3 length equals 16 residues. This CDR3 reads CASSEEGTGNNQPQHF. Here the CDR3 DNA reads TGTGCCAGCAGTGAAGAGGGGACGGGGAACAATCAGCCCCAGCATTTT.

The CDR3 DNA sequence: TGCGCCAGCAGCTTGGAGCTCGCAGACCGTAAGCAGTTCTTC. Its protein product is CASSLELADRKQFF. The chain is built from TRBV5-1 and TRBJ2-1; D remains ambiguous. CDR3 length: 14 amino acids. The germline V and J ends were trimmed by 0 bases and 11 bases, with 15 bases remaining between them. The germline CDR1 and CDR2 sequences are SGHRS and YFSETQ. The full variable domain, rest sourced from reference TRBV5-1 and TRBJ2-1, is KAGVTQTPRYLIKTRGQQVTLSCSPISGHRSVSWYQQTPGQGLQFLFEYFSETQRNKGNFPGRFSGRQFSNSRSEMNVSTLELGDSALYLCASSLELADRKQFFGPGTRLTVL.

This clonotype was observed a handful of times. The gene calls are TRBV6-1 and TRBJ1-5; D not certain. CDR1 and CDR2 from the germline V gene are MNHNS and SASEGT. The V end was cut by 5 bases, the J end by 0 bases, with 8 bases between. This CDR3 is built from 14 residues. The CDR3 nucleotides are TGTGCCAGCAGTAGCACCAATAGCAATCAGCCCCAGCATTTT. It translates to CASSSTNSNQPQHF.

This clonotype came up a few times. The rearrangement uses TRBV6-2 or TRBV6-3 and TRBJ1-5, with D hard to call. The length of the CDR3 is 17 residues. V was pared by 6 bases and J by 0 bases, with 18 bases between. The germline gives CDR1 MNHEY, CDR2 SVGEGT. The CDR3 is CASSLLGSDFSNQPQHF. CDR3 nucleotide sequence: TGTGCCAGCAGCCTTCTTGGTTCGGATTTTAGCAATCAGCCCCAGCATTTT.

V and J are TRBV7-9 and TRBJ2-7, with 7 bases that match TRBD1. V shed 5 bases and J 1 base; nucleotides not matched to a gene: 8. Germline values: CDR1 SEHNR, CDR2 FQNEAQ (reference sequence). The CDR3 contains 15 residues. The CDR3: CASSGGQVPSYEQYF. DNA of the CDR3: TGTGCCAGCAGCGGAGGACAGGTCCCGTCCTACGAGCAGTACTTC. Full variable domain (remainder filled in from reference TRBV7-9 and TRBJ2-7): DTGVSQNPRHKITKRGQNVTFRCDPISEHNRLYWYRQTLGQGPEFLTYFQNEAQLEKSRLLSDRFSAERPKGSFSTLEIQRTEQGDSAMYLCASSGGQVPSYEQYFGPGTRLTVT.

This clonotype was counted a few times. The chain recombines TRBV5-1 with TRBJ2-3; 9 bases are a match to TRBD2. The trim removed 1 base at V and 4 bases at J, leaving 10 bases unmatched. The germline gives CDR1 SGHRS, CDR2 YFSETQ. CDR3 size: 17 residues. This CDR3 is CASSLTVASGNADTQYF. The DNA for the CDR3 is TGCGCCAGCAGCTTGACGGTGGCTAGCGGGAACGCAGATACGCAGTATTTT.

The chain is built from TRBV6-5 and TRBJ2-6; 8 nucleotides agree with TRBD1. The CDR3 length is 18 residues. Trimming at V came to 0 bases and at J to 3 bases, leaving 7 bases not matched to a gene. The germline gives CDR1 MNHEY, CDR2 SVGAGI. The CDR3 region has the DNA TGTGCCAGCAGTTACTCGCCAGGGGGCAGGGTTGGGGCCAACGTCCTGACTTTC. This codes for CASSYSPGGRVGANVLTF.

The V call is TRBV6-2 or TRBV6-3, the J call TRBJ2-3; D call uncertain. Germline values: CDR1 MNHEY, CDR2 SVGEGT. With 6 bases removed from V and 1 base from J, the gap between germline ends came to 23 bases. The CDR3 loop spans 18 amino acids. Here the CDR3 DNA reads TGTGCCAGCAGCCTACTCGGCTCGGGTAGCAGCCGCACAGATACGCAGTATTTT. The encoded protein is CASSLLGSGSSRTDTQYF.

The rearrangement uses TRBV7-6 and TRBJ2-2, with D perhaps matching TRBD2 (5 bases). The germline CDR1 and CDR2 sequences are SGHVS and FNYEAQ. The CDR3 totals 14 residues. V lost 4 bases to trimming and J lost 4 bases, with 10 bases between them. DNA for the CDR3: TGTGCCAGCAGCTGGGAAGCGGTCACCGGGGAGCTGTTTTTT. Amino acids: CASSWEAVTGELFF.

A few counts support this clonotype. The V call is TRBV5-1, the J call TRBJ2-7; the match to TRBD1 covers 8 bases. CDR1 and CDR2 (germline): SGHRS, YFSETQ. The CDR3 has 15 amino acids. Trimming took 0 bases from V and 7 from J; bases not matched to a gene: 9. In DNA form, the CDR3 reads TGCGCCAGCAGCTTGGAAGGGCAGGGGGCAGGGGAGCAGTACTTC. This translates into CASSLEGQGAGEQYF.

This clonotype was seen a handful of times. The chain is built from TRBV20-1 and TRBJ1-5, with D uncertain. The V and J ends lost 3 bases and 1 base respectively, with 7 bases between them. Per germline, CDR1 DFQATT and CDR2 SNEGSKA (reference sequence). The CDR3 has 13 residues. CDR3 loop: CSASGRSNQPQHF. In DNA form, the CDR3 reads TGCAGTGCTAGTGGGAGAAGCAATCAGCCCCAGCATTTT.